The clone carrying this T cell receptor beta chain was observed a single time. Gene names denote mouse genes. From the germline J gene comes the end of the CDR3, since the read stops 1 residue before it. This sample was included in a study of tissue T cells after allogeneic stem cell transplantation. Specified time point: mouse harvest day 7 after allogeneic transplant. Mouse grafts combined 10^7 T-cell-depleted bone marrow cells with 10^6 splenic CD5+ T cells. The repertoire was sequenced with immunoSEQ multiplex PCR; TCRdb's copy has only in-frame clones and lacks some. The sample contains several thousand clones, approximately 50% of which appear only once. This CDR3 is built from 12 residues. Germline CDR1 reads KGHTA; CDR2 reads FQNQQP.

V usage is TRBV23 and J usage is TRBJ1-1; the table's D gene call, TRBD1, was not cross checked with the DNA. Material: gut tissue. The TCR was taken from a female BALB/c mouse given C57BL/6 T cells with graft-versus-host disease after an allogeneic hematopoietic cell transplant. CDR3 DNA, as far as it was read: TGCTCCAGCAGAAACAGGGAGAGGGAAGTCTTC. Amino acids: CSSRNREREVF. The CDR3 as a whole reads CSSRNREREVFF.